This is a list of T cell receptor beta chains from one sample in a study of blood T cell repertoires in COVID-19. Some clones are missing from TCRdb's copy, which holds only in-frame ones; the method was immunoSEQ multiplex PCR. The table includes approximately 300,000 clones, around 90% detected once. Sequencing was performed on peripheral blood. These TCRs come from a woman in her twenties or thirties with COVID-19, enrolled during active disease. Each CDR3 is given without its conserved first and last residue. A D gene is named only where the DNA matches it firmly.

V gene	D gene	J gene	CDR3 protein
TRBV30	TRBD1	TRBJ2-2	AWSMGQAYTGELF
TRBV5-3	TRBD1	TRBJ1-5	ARSITGGKGQPQH
TRBV5-1	TRBD1	TRBJ1-2	ASSSTGDGYT
TRBV24-1	TRBD1	TRBJ2-7	ATSVGQGYEQY
TRBV28	.	TRBJ2-7	ASSLGQSYEQY
TRBV5-4	TRBD2	TRBJ2-3	ASSLAVGGGRTDTQY
TRBV11-2	TRBD2	TRBJ2-4	ASSSIAGGGIQY
TRBV5-1	.	TRBJ2-4	ASSLLGQLAKNIQY
TRBV5-1	TRBD2	TRBJ2-7	ASSVGTSRNLYEQY
TRBV24-1	TRBD1	TRBJ2-7	ATSDAPQGVYEQY
TRBV28	.	TRBJ2-7	ASSLSGYSYEQY
TRBV7-9	.	TRBJ1-2	ASSSGTHFYGYT
TRBV5-4	TRBD1	TRBJ2-5	ASSPRGTGGETQY
TRBV29-1	.	TRBJ2-5	SVQGTGETQY
TRBV9	TRBD2	TRBJ2-2	ASSVDPGGMGAGELF
TRBV10-3	TRBD2	TRBJ2-7	AISATSQDSYEQY
TRBV7-9	.	TRBJ1-3	ASSLAGASSGNTIY
TRBV11-2	TRBD2	TRBJ2-1	ASSLGTSINEQF
TRBV28	TRBD1	TRBJ1-6	ASSFQGQSFYNSPLH
TRBV12-3/TRBV12-4	.	TRBJ1-1	ASSSPGTNEAF
TRBV5-5	TRBD1	TRBJ1-5	ASSRQGGQPQH
TRBV2	TRBD1	TRBJ2-2	ASKDRGLTGELF
TRBV6-4	TRBD1	TRBJ1-2	ASSPRFDRVANYGYT
TRBV21-1	.	TRBJ2-6	ASSGWDRGVCGANVLT
TRBV9	.	TRBJ2-2	ASSSPRGGAVGELF
TRBV19	.	TRBJ2-1	ASTPLAPAGEQF
TRBV28	TRBD2	TRBJ2-7	ASSLTSGYEQY
TRBV10-3	.	TRBJ1-2	AISESQYGYT
TRBV4-1	.	TRBJ2-2	ASSHSAGELF
TRBV5-1	.	TRBJ1-6	ASSFRSFFYNSPLH
TRBV30	.	TRBJ1-2	AWRTSGGYT
TRBV3-1/TRBV3-2	.	TRBJ2-2	ASSPGVWNTGELF
TRBV6-5	.	TRBJ1-6	ASSYSGGANSPLH
TRBV6-6	TRBD1	TRBJ1-2	ASSIQGAYGYT
TRBV2	.	TRBJ1-6	ASRALIRRVGSPLH
TRBV10-3	TRBD1	TRBJ2-5	AISPDRDQETQY
TRBV4-1	.	TRBJ2-1	ASSQERGAAARF
TRBV10-2	.	TRBJ1-4	ASSPGRGLSEKLF
TRBV27	TRBD1	TRBJ1-5	ASRTRTGSNQPQH
TRBV3-1/TRBV3-2	.	TRBJ2-5	ASSHGSPGETQY
TRBV11-2	.	TRBJ2-5	ASSPRRVGETQY
TRBV5-4	TRBD2	TRBJ2-2	ASSLGLAGAGGELF
TRBV14	TRBD2	TRBJ2-1	ASSQEAGGPEQF
TRBV5-1	TRBD1	TRBJ1-4	ASSLTGGDEKLF
TRBV5-1	.	TRBJ2-2	ASSLSAGTNTGELF
TRBV7-2	.	TRBJ1-6	ASSFGGSSPLH
TRBV6-6	.	TRBJ1-5	ASSLITGGNQPQH
TRBV7-7	TRBD1	TRBJ2-3	ASSPSRQGADTQY
TRBV2	TRBD1	TRBJ1-2	ASSEARDREDYGYT
TRBV9	.	TRBJ1-2	ASRDSYGYT
TRBV12-3/TRBV12-4	.	TRBJ2-4	ASSPPSSIQY
TRBV14	.	TRBJ1-1	ASSPQILNTEAF
TRBV7-8	TRBD1	TRBJ2-3	ASSFTWTGGTEGDTQY
TRBV30	.	TRBJ1-3	AWKGLGNTIY
TRBV19	TRBD1	TRBJ2-7	ASSHGTGEYEQY
TRBV7-6	TRBD2	TRBJ2-3	ASSTPAGRTDTQY